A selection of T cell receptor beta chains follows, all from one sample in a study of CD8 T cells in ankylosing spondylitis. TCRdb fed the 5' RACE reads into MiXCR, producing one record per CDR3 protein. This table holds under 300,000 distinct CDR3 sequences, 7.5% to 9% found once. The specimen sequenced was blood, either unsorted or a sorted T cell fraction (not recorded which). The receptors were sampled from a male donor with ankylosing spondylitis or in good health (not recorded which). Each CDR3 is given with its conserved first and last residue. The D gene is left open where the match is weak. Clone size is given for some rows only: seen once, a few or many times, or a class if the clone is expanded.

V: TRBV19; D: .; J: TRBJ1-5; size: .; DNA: TGTGCCAGTAGTATCCCGGGGGGCGAGCCCCAGCATTTT; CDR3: CASSIPGGEPQHF
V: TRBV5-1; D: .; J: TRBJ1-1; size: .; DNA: TGCGCCAGCAGCTCTCAGGGCAGGGGCACTGAAGCTTTCTTT; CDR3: CASSSQGRGTEAFF
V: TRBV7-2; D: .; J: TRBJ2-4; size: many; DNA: TGTGCCAGCAGCTTAGTAGGGGGGGCAAACCGTGCGACCATTCAGTACTTC; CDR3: CASSLVGGANRATIQYF
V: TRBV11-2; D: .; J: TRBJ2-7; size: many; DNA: TGTGCCAGCAGCATAGGACAGCACTCCTACGAGCAGTACTTC; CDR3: CASSIGQHSYEQYF
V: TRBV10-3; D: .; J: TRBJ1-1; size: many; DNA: TGTGCCATCAGTGAGCCGACGGAGAACACTGAAGCTTTCTTT; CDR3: CAISEPTENTEAFF
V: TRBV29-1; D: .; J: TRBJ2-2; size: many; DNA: TGCAGCGTTACGACAGGTCCCACCGGGGAGCTGTTTTTT; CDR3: CSVTTGPTGELFF
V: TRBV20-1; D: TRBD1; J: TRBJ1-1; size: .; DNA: TGCAGTGCTAGACCCCCCCAGGGGGGGAGGACTGAAGCTTTCTTT; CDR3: CSARPPQGGRTEAFF
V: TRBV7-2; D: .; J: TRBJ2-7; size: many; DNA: TGTGCCAGCAGCTTAAACCCCGCAGGGCCCTACGAGCAGTACTTC; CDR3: CASSLNPAGPYEQYF
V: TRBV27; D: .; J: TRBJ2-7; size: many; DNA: TGTGCCAGCAGTTTATCGGAGGAAGGGGTCTCCGAGCAGTACTTC; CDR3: CASSLSEEGVSEQYF
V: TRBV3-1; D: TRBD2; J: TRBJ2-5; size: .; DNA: TGTGCCAGCAGCCCGGGCCTAGCGGGGTTCTCGCAAGAGACCCAGTACTTC; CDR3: CASSPGLAGFSQETQYF
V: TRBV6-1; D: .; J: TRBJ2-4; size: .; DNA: TGTGCCAGCACCAAAATTGTACCCAGCGGGGCCAAAAACATTCAGTACTTC; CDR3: CASTKIVPSGAKNIQYF
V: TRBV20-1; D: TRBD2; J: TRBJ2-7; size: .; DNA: TGCAGTGCTAGGGTGACTAGCGGGAGCGAAACCTACGAGCAGTACTTC; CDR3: CSARVTSGSETYEQYF
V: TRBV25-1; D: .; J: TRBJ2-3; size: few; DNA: TGTGCCAGCAGTGAACGTGGAGGAGCGGGCCATACGCAGTATTTT; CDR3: CASSERGGAGHTQYF
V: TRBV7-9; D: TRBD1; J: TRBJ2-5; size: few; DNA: TGTGCCAGCAGCTTCCAGGGGGAGGAGACCCAGTACTTC; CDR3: CASSFQGEETQYF
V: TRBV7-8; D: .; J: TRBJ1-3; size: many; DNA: TGTGCCAGCAGCTTAGCGCCTAGCGGAAACACCATATATTTT; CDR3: CASSLAPSGNTIYF
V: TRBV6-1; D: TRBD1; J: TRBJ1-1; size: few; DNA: TGTGCCAGCAGTCCCCCCGGACAGGGCAATGAAGCTTTCTTT; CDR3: CASSPPGQGNEAFF
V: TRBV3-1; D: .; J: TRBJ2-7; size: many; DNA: TGTGCCAGCAGCGAAGACCCGGGACGGTTGGAGGAGCAGTACTTC; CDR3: CASSEDPGRLEEQYF
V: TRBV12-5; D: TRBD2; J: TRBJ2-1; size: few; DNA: TGTGCTAGTGCGCTTGCGGGAGGACATGAGCAGTTCTTC; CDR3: CASALAGGHEQFF
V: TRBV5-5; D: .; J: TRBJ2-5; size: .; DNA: TGTGCCAGCAGCTCCAGGGGGGTAGAGCAAGAGACCCAGTACTTC; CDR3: CASSSRGVEQETQYF
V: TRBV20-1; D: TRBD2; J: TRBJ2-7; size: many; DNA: TGCAGTGCTAGAGGGCTAGCGGGGCTTACATCCTACGAGCAGTACTTC; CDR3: CSARGLAGLTSYEQYF
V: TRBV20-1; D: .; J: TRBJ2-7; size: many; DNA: TGCAGTGCTAGAGATGGGGCCTCGAGCTCCTACGAGCAGTACTTC; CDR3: CSARDGASSSYEQYF
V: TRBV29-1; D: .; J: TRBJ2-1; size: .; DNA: TGCAGCGTTCCACACGTACCGGGACCCAGAAGCAATGAGCAGTTCTTC; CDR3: CSVPHVPGPRSNEQFF
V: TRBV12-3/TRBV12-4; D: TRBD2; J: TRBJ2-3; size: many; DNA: TGTGCCAGCAGGGGACTAGCGGATACGCAGTATTTT; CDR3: CASRGLADTQYF
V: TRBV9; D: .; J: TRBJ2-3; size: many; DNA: TGTGCCAGCAGCGAATCGCCTTTAGATACGCAGTATTTT; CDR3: CASSESPLDTQYF
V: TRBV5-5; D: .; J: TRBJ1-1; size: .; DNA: TGTGCCAGCAGGATGAGCCTGAACACTGAAGCTTTCTTT; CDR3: CASRMSLNTEAFF
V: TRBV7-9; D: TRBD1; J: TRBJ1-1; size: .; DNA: TGTGCCAGCAGCCCCGGACAGGGATACACTGAAGCTTTCTTT; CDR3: CASSPGQGYTEAFF
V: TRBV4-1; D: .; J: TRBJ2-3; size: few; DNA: TGCGCCAGCAGCGGAGCCGGGCCCCTACGCCCGGATACGCAGTATTTT; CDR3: CASSGAGPLRPDTQYF
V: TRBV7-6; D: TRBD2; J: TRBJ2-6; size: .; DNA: TGTGCCAGCAGCTTAGCGCCGACTGGGGGGGAGGGGGCCAACGTCCTGACTTTC; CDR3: CASSLAPTGGEGANVLTF
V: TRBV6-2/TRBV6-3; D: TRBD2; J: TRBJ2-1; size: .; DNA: TGTGCCAGCAGAACCTTGTTAGCGGGAATTACGAATGAGCAGTTCTTC; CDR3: CASRTLLAGITNEQFF
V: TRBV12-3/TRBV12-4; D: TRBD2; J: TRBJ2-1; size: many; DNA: TGTGCCAGCAGAGACACCTTAGCGGGAGTCCACAATGAGCAGTTCTTC; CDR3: CASRDTLAGVHNEQFF
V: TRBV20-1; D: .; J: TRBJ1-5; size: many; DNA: TGCAGTGCTAGAGTTCGGGGGGGGCAGCCCCAGCATTTT; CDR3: CSARVRGGQPQHF
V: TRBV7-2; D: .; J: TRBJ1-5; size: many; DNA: TGTGCCAGCAGCTTAGCCTCGCAGGGATATGGCAATCAGCCCCAGCATTTT; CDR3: CASSLASQGYGNQPQHF
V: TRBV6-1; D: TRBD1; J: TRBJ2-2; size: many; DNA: TGTGCCAGCAGTGGTCACAGGGGGCAGGGTGCCGGGGAGCTGTTTTTT; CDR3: CASSGHRGQGAGELFF
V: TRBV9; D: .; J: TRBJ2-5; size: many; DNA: TGTGCCAGCAGCGTATCTGTTCAAGAGACCCAGTACTTC; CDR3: CASSVSVQETQYF
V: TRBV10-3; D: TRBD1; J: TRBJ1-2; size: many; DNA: TGTGCCGTCACTGACAGGGGTTATGGCTACACCTTC; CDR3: CAVTDRGYGYTF
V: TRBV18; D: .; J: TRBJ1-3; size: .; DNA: TGTGCCAGCTCACCACAGGAGGGCTCTGGAAACACCATATATTTT; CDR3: CASSPQEGSGNTIYF
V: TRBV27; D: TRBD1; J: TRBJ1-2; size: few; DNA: TGTGCCAGCAGTGCTCGGACAGGGTCGAACTATGGCTACACCTTC; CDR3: CASSARTGSNYGYTF
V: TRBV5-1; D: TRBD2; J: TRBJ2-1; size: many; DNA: TGCGCCAGTCGGGGACTAGCGGAATACAATGAGCAGTTCTTC; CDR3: CASRGLAEYNEQFF
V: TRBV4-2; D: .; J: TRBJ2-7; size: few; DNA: TGTGCCAGCAGCTCATGGAATTCCTCCTACGAGCAGTACTTC; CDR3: CASSSWNSSYEQYF
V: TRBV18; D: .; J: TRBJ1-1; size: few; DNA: TGTGCCAGCTCACCGGCCATGAGGGCCACTAACACTGAAGCTTTCTTT; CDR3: CASSPAMRATNTEAFF